This T cell receptor beta chain was captured by sequencing in a study of blood T cells in healthy people across ages. Findings of the study overall: Long-lived donors exceeded aged donors in naive CD4+ cells and diversity.

The authors ran a second PCR of about 6 to 12 cycles using a sample-barcoded 5' primer and a J-beta primer mix. Unique molecular identifiers of 12 random nucleotides labeled each cDNA. TCRdb re-analysed the 5' RACE reads in MiXCR, keeping a single row per CDR3 protein. Of over 1.5 million distinct CDR3 sequences in the sample, about 50% were seen once. To note about this clonotype: Its cognate antigen is unknown.

The clonotype comes from a woman between 40 and 55 years old in good health. Source material: blood.

CDR3 sequence reads: CASITRLSSEQYF. CDR3 in DNA: TGTGCCAGCATCACAAGGCTTAGCTCTGAGCAGTACTTC. The rearrangement links TRBV3-1 to TRBJ2-7; D is uncertain. Germline CDR1 and CDR2: LGHDT and YNNKEL (reference sequence). Deletions cut 7 bases from V and 7 bases from J, with 17 bases between. The CDR3 consists of 13 residues.